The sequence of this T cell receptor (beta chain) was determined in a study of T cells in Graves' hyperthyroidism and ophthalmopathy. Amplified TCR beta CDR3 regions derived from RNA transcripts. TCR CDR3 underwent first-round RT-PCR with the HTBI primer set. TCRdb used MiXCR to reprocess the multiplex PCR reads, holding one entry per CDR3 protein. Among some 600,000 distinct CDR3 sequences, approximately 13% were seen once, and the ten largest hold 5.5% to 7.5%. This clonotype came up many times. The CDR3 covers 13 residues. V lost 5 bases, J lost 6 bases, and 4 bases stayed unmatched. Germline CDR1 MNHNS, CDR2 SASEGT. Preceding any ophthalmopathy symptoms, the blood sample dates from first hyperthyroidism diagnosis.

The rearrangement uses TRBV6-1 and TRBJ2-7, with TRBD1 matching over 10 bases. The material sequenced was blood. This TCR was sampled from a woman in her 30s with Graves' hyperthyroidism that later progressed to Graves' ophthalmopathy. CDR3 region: CASSYRDRGEQYF. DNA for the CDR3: TGTGCCAGCAGTTACAGGGACAGGGGCGAGCAGTACTTC.